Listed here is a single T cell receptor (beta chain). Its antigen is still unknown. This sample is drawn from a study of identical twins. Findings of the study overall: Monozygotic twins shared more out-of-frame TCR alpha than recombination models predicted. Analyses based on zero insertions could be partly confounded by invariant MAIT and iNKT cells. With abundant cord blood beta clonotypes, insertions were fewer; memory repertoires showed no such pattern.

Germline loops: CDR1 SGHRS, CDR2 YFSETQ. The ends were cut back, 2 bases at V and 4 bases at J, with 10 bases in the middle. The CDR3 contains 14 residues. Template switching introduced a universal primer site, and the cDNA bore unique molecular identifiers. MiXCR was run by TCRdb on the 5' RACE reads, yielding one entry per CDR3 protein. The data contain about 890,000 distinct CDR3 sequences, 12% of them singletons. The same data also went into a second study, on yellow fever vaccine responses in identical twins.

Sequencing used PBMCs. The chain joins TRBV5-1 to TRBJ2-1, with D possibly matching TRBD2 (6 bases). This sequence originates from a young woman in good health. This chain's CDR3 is CASSFQGLYNEQFF. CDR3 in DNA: TGCGCCAGCAGCTTTCAGGGACTTTACAATGAGCAGTTCTTC.